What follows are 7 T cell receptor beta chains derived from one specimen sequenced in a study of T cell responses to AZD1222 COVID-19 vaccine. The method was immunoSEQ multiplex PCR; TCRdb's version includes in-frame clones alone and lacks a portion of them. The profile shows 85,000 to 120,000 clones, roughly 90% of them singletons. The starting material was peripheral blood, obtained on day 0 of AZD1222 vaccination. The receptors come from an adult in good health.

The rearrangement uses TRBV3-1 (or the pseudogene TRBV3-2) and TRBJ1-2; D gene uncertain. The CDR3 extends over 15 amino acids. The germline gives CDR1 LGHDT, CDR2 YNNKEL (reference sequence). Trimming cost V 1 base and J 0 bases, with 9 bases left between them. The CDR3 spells CASSQALRTNYGYTF. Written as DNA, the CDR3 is TGTGCCAGCAGCCAAGCTCTTCGAACTAACTATGGCTACACCTTC.

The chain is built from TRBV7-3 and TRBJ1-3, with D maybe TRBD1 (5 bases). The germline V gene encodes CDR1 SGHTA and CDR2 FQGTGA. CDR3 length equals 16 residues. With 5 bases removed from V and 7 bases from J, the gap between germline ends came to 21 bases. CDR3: CASSRKGVKGINTIYF. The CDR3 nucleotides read TGTGCCAGCAGCCGAAAAGGGGTTAAAGGTATTAACACCATATATTTT.

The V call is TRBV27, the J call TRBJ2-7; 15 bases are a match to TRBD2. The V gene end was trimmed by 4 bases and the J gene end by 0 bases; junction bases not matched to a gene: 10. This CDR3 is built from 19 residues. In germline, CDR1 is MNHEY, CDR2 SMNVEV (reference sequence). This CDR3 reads CASSSPTGTSGRFSYEQYF. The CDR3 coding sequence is TGTGCCAGCAGTTCCCCAACCGGGACTAGCGGGAGGTTCTCCTACGAGCAGTACTTC.

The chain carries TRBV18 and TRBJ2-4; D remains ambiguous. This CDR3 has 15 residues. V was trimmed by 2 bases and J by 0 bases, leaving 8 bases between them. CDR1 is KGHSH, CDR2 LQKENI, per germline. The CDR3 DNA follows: TGTGCCAGCTCACCAGGGTCCTTAGCCAAAAACATTCAGTACTTC. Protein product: CASSPGSLAKNIQYF.

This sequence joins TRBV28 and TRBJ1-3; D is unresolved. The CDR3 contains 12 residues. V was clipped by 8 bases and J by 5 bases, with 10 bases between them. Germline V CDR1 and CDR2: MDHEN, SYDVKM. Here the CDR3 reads CASGTVRNTIYF. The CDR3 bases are TGTGCCAGCGGCACGGTGAGAAACACCATATATTTT.

This CDR3 is CAWSATGGAGGYTF. The CDR3 DNA follows: TGTGCCTGGAGTGCAACAGGGGGGGCCGGTGGCTACACCTTC. The J gene is TRBJ1-2, the V gene TRBV30; 8 bases are a match to TRBD1. The CDR3 spans 14 residues. Unmatched junction bases numbered 8, after V lost 1 base and J lost 7 bases. Germline V gene lookup returns CDR1 GTSNPN and CDR2 SVGIG (reference sequence).

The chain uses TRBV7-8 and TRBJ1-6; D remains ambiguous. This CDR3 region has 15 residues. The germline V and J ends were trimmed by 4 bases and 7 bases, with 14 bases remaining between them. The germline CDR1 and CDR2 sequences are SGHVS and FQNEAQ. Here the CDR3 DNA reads TGTGCCAGCAGCTCCCCCCCGGGCAGGAATTCACCCCTCCACTTT. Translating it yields CASSSPPGRNSPLHF.